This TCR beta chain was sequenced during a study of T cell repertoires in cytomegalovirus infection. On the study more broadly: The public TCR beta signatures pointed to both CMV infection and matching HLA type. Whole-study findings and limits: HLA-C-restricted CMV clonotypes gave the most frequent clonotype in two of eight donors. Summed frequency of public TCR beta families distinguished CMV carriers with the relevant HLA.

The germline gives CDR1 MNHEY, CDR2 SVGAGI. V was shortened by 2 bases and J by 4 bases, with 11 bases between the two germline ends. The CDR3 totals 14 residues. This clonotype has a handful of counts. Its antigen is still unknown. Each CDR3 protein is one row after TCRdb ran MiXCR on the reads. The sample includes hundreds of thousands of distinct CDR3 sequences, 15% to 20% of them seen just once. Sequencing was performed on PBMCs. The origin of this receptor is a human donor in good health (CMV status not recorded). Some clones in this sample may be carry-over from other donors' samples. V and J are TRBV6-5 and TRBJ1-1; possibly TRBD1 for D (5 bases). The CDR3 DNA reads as TGTGCCAGCAGTTACCTCGGGGGAGGCACTGAAGCTTTCTTT. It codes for CASSYLGGGTEAFF.